This T cell receptor beta chain is drawn from a study of human versus mouse CDR3 diversity and MHC coevolution. This table comes from immunoSEQ multiplex PCR, and its TCRdb copy is limited to in-frame clones, with some not included. This table has 86,000 or so clones, 93% appearing once. CDR3 length equals 15 residues. Germline CDR1 LNHDA, CDR2 SQIVND (reference sequence). Germline trimming cut 6 bases from V and 1 base from J; bases unmatched to any gene: 5. This receptor was obtained from a person between 25 and 75 years old in good health. The V call is TRBV19, the J call TRBJ2-4; 8 nucleotides match TRBD1. The source material was naive CD4+ T cells from blood. Subset noted: CD45RO-negative CD62L-positive naive CD4 T cells. The DNA of the CDR3 is TGTGCCAGTAGACAGGACAGGGTGGCCAAAAACATTCAGTACTTC. Its translation is CASRQDRVAKNIQYF.